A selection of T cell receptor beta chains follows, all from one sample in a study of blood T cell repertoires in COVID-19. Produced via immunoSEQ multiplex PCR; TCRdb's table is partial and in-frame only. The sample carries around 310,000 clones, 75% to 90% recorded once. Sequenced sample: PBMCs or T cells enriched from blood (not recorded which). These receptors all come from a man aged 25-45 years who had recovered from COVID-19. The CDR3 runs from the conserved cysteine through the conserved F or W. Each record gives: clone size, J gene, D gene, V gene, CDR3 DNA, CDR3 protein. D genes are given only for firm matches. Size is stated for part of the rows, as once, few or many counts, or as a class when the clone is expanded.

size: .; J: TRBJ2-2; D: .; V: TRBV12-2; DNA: TGTGCAAGTCGCTTCCCGGGCCCTCACAGGGACACCGGGGAGCTGTTTTTT; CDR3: CASRFPGPHRDTGELFF
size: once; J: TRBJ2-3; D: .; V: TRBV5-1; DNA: TGCGCCAGCAGCCTCCCCCCAGATACGCAGTATTTT; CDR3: CASSLPPDTQYF
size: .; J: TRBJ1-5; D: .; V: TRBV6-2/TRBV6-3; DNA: TGTGCCAGCAGTTACTCCAGGGGTAGCAATCAGCCCCAGCATTTT; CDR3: CASSYSRGSNQPQHF
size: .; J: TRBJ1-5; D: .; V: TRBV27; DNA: TGTGCCAGCAGTTTAGGGCAGAATCAGCCCCAGCATTTT; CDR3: CASSLGQNQPQHF
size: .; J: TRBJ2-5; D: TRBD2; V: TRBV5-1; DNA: TGCGCCAGCAGCTTGGGAAATTTGCGGGGGGGCGAGAGGAAGACCCAGTACTTC; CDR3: CASSLGNLRGGERKTQYF
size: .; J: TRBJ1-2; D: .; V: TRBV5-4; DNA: TGTGCCAGCAGCTTAGACAGGTCTCGTGGCTACACCTTC; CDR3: CASSLDRSRGYTF
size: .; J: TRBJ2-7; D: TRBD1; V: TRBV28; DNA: TGTGCCAGCAGACCGACTTCAGGGACAGGGATGTACGAGCAGTACTTC; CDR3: CASRPTSGTGMYEQYF
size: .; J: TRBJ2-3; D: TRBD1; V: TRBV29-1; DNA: TGCAGCGTTGAAGATCAATGGGACAGAAGCACAGATACGCAGTATTTT; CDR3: CSVEDQWDRSTDTQYF
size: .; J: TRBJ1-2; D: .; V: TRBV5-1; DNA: TGCGCCAGCAGCCTCGGTTCCCGGGCAGGGGGCTACACCTTC; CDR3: CASSLGSRAGGYTF
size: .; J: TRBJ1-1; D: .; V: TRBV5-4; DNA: TGTGCCAGCAGCTTGGATGGGTCCAGGGAAGCTTTCTTT; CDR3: CASSLDGSREAFF
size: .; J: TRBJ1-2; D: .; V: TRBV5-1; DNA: TGCGCCAGCAGCTTGGGACAAGTGATCCCTAATGGCTACACCTTC; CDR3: CASSLGQVIPNGYTF
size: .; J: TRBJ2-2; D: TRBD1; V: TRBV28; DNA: TGTGCCAGCAGTTTATCCCCCGGGACAGGGGAGAATGGCGGGGAGCTGTTTTTT; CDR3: CASSLSPGTGENGGELFF
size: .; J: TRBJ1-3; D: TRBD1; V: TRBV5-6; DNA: TGTGCCAGCAGCATCGGGACAGGTGCTGGAAACACCATATATTTT; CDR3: CASSIGTGAGNTIYF
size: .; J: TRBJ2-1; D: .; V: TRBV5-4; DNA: TGTGCCAGCAGCTTGGCGGGGGGCATAAGTGAGCAGTTCTTC; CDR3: CASSLAGGISEQFF
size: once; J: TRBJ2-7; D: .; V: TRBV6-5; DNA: TGTGCCAGCAGTTACTCAGCAGGGATCTCCTACGAGCAGTACTTC; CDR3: CASSYSAGISYEQYF
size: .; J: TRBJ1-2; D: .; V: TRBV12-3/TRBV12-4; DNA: TGTGCCAGCAGCTCTTTCTATGGCTACACCTTC; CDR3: CASSSFYGYTF
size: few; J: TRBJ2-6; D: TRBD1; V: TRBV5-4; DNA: TGTGCCAGCAGCCCACAGGGGGCTGGGGCCAACGTCCTGACTTTC; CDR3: CASSPQGAGANVLTF
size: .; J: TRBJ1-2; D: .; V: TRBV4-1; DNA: TGCGCCAGCAGCCAAGGCCGAGGAGGGGAGGATGGCTACACCTTC; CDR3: CASSQGRGGEDGYTF
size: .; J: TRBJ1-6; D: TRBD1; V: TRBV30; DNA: TGTGCCGGTTCGACAGGGCCGGGTTCACCCCTCCACTTT; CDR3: CAGSTGPGSPLHF
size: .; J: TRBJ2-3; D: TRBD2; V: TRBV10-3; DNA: TGTGCCATCTCCGGACTAGCGGGGGGTTATTATACGCAGTATTTT; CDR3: CAISGLAGGYYTQYF
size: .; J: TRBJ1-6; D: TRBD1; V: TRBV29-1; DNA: TGCAGCGTTAGGACAGGGGGTTCTTCACCCCTCCACTTT; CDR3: CSVRTGGSSPLHF
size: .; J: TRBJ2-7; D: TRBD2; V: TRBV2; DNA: TGTGCCAGCAGCCGACTAGCGGGGGGCACCTACGAGCAGTACTTC; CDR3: CASSRLAGGTYEQYF